The 8 T cell receptor beta chains below come from one sample, sequenced in a study of T-cell memory formation after mild COVID-19 (dated by TCRdb to 2020 to 2023). Libraries were built with 5' RACE. These reads were obtained on an Illumina NovaSeq 6000. The raw public data were reprocessed by TCRdb itself: fastp quality trimming at Q25, MiXCR clonotype calling, in-frame beta chains only. Rows merge per CDR3 protein into single entries with the most common DNA and genes. This sample is represented by about 270,000 distinct CDR3 sequences; 15% of them were singletons. 2% to 2.5% of the sample belongs to the ten largest clones. Specimen: PBMCs or a T cell subset sorted from them (not recorded which). Receptors were obtained from an adult woman who had mild COVID-19 (a few samples of this study predate the infection). The sample titles of this study are shuffled in the database, so cell type and time point are left out; the donor was told from shared clones.

A word on this clonotype: A much larger clone lies a single base off, so this may be a read error. The chain couples TRBV25-1 to TRBJ2-7, with D hard to call. Looked up from germline, CDR1 is MGHDK and CDR2 is SYGVNS. Trimming removed 2 bases from V and 5 bases from J, with 10 bases in between. CDR3 length: 13 amino acids. CDR3 protein: CASSENVGNEQYF. The CDR3 coding sequence is TGTGCCAGCAGTGAAAATGTGGGGAACGAGCAGTACTTC.

The gene calls are TRBV29-1 and TRBJ2-1, with no clear D. CDR3 length: 11 amino acids. Germline lookup yields CDR1 SQVTM and CDR2 ANQGSEA. The V end lost 3 bases, the J end lost 4 bases, and 4 bases lay between the germline ends. The CDR3, as DNA: TGCAGCGTTGAGGTATACAATGAGCAGTTCTTC. This translates into CSVEVYNEQFF.

This clonotype was seen a handful of times. The chain couples TRBV6-6 to TRBJ2-5; TRBD1 matches 7 bases. Trimming cost V 5 bases and J 3 bases; bases outside gene matches: 6. The germline V gene encodes CDR1 MNHNY and CDR2 SVGAGI (reference sequence). The CDR3 is 14 amino acids. Written as DNA, the CDR3 is TGTGCCAGCAGTCACAGACAGGGAAAAGAGACCCAGTACTTC. It specifies CASSHRQGKETQYF.

V gene TRBV7-9 combines with J gene TRBJ1-1; D remains unclear. The CDR3 is 15 residues long. Germline V lookup: CDR1 SEHNR, CDR2 FQNEAQ (reference sequence). V lost 1 base and J lost 1, with 10 bases in between. The CDR3 reads CASSLETGPNTEAFF. In DNA, the CDR3 is TGTGCCAGCAGCTTAGAGACCGGACCGAACACTGAAGCTTTCTTT.

This sequence joins TRBV7-2 and TRBJ2-3, with 12 bases lining up with TRBD1. There are 15 residues in the CDR3. Germline lookup yields CDR1 SGHTA and CDR2 FQGNSA. The trim removed 4 bases at V and 8 bases at J, leaving 7 bases unmatched. CDR3: CASSSPGQGAATQYF. As DNA, the CDR3 is TGTGCCAGCAGCTCCCCGGGACAGGGGGCGGCTACGCAGTATTTT.

This chain links TRBV7-9 with TRBJ2-2, with a weak D call TRBD1 (7 bases). V lost 6 bases to trimming and J lost 2 bases, with 19 bases between them. Germline assignment: CDR1 SEHNR and CDR2 FQNEAQ (reference sequence). The CDR3 loop spans 17 amino acids. The CDR3 sequence is CASRKPAGGLNTGELFF. Written as DNA, the CDR3 is TGTGCCAGCAGAAAACCCGCAGGGGGGCTCAACACCGGGGAGCTGTTTTTT. The full variable domain, with the rest looked up from reference TRBV7-9 and TRBJ2-2, is DTGVSQNPRHKITKRGQNVTFRCDPISEHNRLYWYRQTLGQGPEFLTYFQNEAQLEKSRLLSDRFSAERPKGSFSTLEIQRTEQGDSAMYLCASRKPAGGLNTGELFFGEGSRLTVL.

This clonotype was seen a handful of times. The CDR3 nucleotides are TGTGCCAGCAGCTTCGGTTATGCAATAACAGATACGCAGTATTTT. Translating it yields CASSFGYAITDTQYF. The chain couples TRBV5-4 to TRBJ2-3; D not certain. The CDR3 totals 15 residues. With 2 bases removed from V and 3 bases from J, the gap between germline ends came to 13 bases. The germline gives CDR1 SGHNT, CDR2 YYREEE (reference sequence).

This clonotype was found a few times. The chain carries TRBV7-9 and TRBJ2-1, with TRBD2 identical over 10 bases. V trimming: 4 bases; J trimming: 5 bases; junction bases outside the gene matches: 5. The CDR3 runs to 15 residues. Germline values: CDR1 SEHNR, CDR2 FQNEAQ (reference sequence). CDR3 residues: CASSSLAGAHNEQFF. The CDR3, as DNA: TGTGCCAGCAGCTCCCTAGCGGGGGCCCACAATGAGCAGTTCTTC.